Listed below are T cell receptor beta chains from one sample, sequenced in a study of molecular identifiers for immune sequencing clone quantification. From the PCR reads, TCRdb called clonotypes with MiXCR, one entry per CDR3 protein. Of about 500,000 distinct CDR3 sequences listed, roughly 25% are singletons. The sample taken for sequencing was naive CD8+ T cells from blood, with Jurkat cell RNA spiked in. Receptor source: a human donor in good health. Some libraries in this study had Jurkat cell RNA spiked in. Each CDR3 is given with its conserved first and last residue. The D gene is left open where the match is weak. Only some rows state a clone size, as once, few, many or a class for expanded clones.

clone size: .; V gene: TRBV9; J gene: TRBJ2-7; D gene: .; CDR3 protein: CASSGGTGIPYF; CDR3 DNA: TGTGCCAGCAGTGGGGGGACGGGGATACCGTACTTC
clone size: many; V gene: TRBV20-1; J gene: TRBJ1-6; D gene: .; CDR3 protein: CSAGGGSPLHF; CDR3 DNA: TGCAGTGCGGGCGGTGGTTCACCCCTCCACTTT
clone size: many; V gene: TRBV7-2; J gene: TRBJ2-1; D gene: TRBD2; CDR3 protein: CASSLVVALAGAPYNEQFF; CDR3 DNA: TGTGCCAGCAGCTTAGTCGTAGCCCTAGCGGGGGCCCCCTACAATGAGCAGTTCTTC
clone size: many; V gene: TRBV6-5; J gene: TRBJ2-7; D gene: .; CDR3 protein: CASSEGRPYEQYF; CDR3 DNA: TGTGCCAGCAGTGAGGGACGTCCCTACGAGCAGTACTTC
clone size: many; V gene: TRBV28; J gene: TRBJ2-5; D gene: TRBD2; CDR3 protein: CASSFLAGAGETQYF; CDR3 DNA: TGTGCCAGCAGTTTCCTAGCGGGAGCCGGAGAGACCCAGTACTTC
clone size: few; V gene: TRBV5-6; J gene: TRBJ1-2; D gene: .; CDR3 protein: CASSLEGGGYTF; CDR3 DNA: TGTGCCAGCAGCTTGGAGGGAGGAGGCTACACCTTC
clone size: .; V gene: TRBV6-6; J gene: TRBJ2-7; D gene: .; CDR3 protein: CASSYRQGTYEQYF; CDR3 DNA: TGTGCCAGCAGTTACCGGCAGGGCACCTACGAGCAGTACTTC
clone size: many; V gene: TRBV29-1; J gene: TRBJ2-2; D gene: TRBD1; CDR3 protein: CSVVLQGRNTGELFF; CDR3 DNA: TGCAGCGTTGTTCTACAGGGGAGGAACACCGGGGAGCTGTTTTTT
clone size: few; V gene: TRBV9; J gene: TRBJ2-2; D gene: TRBD2; CDR3 protein: CASSRRLAGGPRTGELFF; CDR3 DNA: TGTGCCAGCAGCAGGCGACTAGCGGGGGGGCCGAGAACCGGGGAGCTGTTTTTT
clone size: .; V gene: TRBV20-1; J gene: TRBJ1-5; D gene: .; CDR3 protein: CSARDDRNGGPGSNQPQHF; CDR3 DNA: TGCAGTGCTAGAGATGACCGAAACGGGGGGCCCGGGAGCAATCAGCCCCAGCATTTT
clone size: few; V gene: TRBV20-1; J gene: TRBJ1-1; D gene: .; CDR3 protein: CSARDLWGENTEAFF; CDR3 DNA: TGCAGTGCTAGAGATCTATGGGGGGAGAACACTGAAGCTTTCTTT
clone size: few; V gene: TRBV7-9; J gene: TRBJ2-5; D gene: TRBD1; CDR3 protein: CASSLRPTGTGVQVTQYF; CDR3 DNA: TGTGCCAGCAGCTTGCGGCCAACCGGGACAGGGGTTCAGGTGACCCAGTACTTC
clone size: few; V gene: TRBV16; J gene: TRBJ2-1; D gene: TRBD1; CDR3 protein: CASSHSGTGYNEQFF; CDR3 DNA: TGTGCCAGCAGCCATTCCGGGACAGGGTACAATGAGCAGTTCTTC
clone size: few; V gene: TRBV28; J gene: TRBJ2-5; D gene: .; CDR3 protein: CASSFVPLGLNNKETQYF; CDR3 DNA: TGTGCCAGCAGTTTCGTCCCTCTAGGACTAAATAATAAAGAGACCCAGTACTTC
clone size: few; V gene: TRBV5-5; J gene: TRBJ1-1; D gene: .; CDR3 protein: CASSLTGGGMMNTEAFF; CDR3 DNA: TGTGCCAGCAGCTTGACGGGGGGAGGGATGATGAACACTGAAGCTTTCTTT
clone size: many; V gene: TRBV28; J gene: TRBJ2-5; D gene: .; CDR3 protein: CASTLRLEETQYF; CDR3 DNA: TGTGCCAGCACCCTTAGGCTGGAAGAGACCCAGTACTTC
clone size: .; V gene: TRBV30; J gene: TRBJ2-7; D gene: .; CDR3 protein: CAWSAPGEQYF; CDR3 DNA: TGTGCCTGGAGTGCCCCCGGCGAGCAGTACTTC
clone size: .; V gene: TRBV4-1; J gene: TRBJ2-2; D gene: TRBD1; CDR3 protein: CASSPRGQGADTGELFF; CDR3 DNA: TGCGCCAGCAGCCCCCGGGGACAGGGGGCGGACACCGGGGAGCTGTTTTTT
clone size: .; V gene: TRBV13; J gene: TRBJ2-1; D gene: TRBD2; CDR3 protein: CASSPPPGTSGYNEQFF; CDR3 DNA: TGTGCCAGCAGCCCCCCCCCCGGGACTAGCGGCTACAATGAGCAGTTCTTC